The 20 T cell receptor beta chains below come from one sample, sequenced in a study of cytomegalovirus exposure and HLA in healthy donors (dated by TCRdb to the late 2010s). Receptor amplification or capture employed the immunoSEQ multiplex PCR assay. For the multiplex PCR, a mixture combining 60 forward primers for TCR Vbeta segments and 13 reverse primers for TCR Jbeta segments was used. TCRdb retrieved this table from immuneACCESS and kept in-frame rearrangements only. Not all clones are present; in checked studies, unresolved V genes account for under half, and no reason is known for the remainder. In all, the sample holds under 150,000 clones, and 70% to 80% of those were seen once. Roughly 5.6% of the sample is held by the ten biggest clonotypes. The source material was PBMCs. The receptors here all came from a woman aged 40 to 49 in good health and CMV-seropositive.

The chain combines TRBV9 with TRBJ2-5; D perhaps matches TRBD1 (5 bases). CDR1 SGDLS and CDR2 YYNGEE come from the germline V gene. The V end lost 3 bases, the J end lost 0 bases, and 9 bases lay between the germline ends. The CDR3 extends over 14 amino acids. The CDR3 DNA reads TGTGCCAGCAGCGCGACAGCGTACCAAGAGACCCAGTACTTC. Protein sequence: CASSATAYQETQYF.

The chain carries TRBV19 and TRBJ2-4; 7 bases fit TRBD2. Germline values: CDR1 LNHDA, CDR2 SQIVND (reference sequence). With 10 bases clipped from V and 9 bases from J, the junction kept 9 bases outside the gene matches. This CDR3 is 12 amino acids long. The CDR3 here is CATTPPGGIQYF. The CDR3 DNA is TGTGCCACCACACCTCCGGGAGGCATTCAGTACTTC.

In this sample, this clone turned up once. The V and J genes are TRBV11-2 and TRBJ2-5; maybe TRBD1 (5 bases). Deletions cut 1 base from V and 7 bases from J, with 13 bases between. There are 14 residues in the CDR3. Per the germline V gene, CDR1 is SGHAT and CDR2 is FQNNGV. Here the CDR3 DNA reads TGTGCCAGCAGCTTAGCGATAGCTCAGGGGACCCAGTACTTC. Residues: CASSLAIAQGTQYF. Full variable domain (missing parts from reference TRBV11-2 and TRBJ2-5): EAGVAQSPRYKIIEKRQSVAFWCNPISGHATLYWYQQILGQGPKLLIQFQNNGVVDDSQLPKDRFSAERLKGVDSTLKIQPAKLEDSAVYLCASSLAIAQGTQYFGPGTRLLVL.

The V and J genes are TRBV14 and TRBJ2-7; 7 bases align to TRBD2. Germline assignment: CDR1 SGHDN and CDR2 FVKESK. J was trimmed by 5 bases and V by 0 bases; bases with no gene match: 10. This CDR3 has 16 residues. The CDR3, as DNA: TGTGCCAGCAGCCAAGATCTGGGGGACTACCGAAACGAGCAGTACTTC. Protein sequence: CASSQDLGDYRNEQYF.

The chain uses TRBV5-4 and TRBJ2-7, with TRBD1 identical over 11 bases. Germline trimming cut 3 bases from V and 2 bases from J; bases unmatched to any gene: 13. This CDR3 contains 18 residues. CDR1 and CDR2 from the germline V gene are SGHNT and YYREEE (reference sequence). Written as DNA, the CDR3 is TGTGCCAGCAGCTCCTCAGGACAGGGGGCAAAGAACGCCTACGAGCAGTACTTC. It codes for CASSSSGQGAKNAYEQYF.

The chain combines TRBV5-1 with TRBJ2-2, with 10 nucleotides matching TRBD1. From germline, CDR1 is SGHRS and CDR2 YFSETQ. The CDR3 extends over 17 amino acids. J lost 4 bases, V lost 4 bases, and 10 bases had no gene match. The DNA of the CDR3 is TGCGCCAGCAGCGATCAAACCGGGACAGGGGTCACCGGGGAGCTGTTTTTT. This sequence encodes CASSDQTGTGVTGELFF.

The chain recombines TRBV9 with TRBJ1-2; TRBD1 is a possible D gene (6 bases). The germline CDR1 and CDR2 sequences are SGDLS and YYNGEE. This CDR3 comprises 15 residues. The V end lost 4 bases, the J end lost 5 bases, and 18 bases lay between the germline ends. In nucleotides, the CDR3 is TGTGCCAGCAGCTTAGGAGGTGGGGGGGCGTATGGCTACACCTTC. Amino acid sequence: CASSLGGGGAYGYTF.

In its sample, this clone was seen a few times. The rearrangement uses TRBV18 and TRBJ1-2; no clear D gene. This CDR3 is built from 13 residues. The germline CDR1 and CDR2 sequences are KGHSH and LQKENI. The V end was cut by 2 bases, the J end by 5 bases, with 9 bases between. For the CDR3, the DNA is TGTGCCAGCTCACCAGTCGAGCGTTATGGCTACACCTTC. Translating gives CASSPVERYGYTF.

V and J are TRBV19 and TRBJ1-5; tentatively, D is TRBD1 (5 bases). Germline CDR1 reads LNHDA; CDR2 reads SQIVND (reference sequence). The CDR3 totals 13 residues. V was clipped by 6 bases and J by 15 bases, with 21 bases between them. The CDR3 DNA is TGTGCCAGTAGCGCAGATGCCTCGACAGTTAGGCATTTT. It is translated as CASSADASTVRHF.

This chain's CDR3 is CATGTGFFGANVLTF. DNA for the CDR3: TGTGCCACCGGGACTGGGTTTTTCGGGGCCAACGTCCTGACTTTC. This rearrangement joins TRBV28 to TRBJ2-6, with TRBD2 as a possible D gene (6 bases). CDR1 MDHEN and CDR2 SYDVKM come from the germline V gene. V lost 10 bases and J lost 4, with 17 bases in between. The CDR3 has 15 residues.

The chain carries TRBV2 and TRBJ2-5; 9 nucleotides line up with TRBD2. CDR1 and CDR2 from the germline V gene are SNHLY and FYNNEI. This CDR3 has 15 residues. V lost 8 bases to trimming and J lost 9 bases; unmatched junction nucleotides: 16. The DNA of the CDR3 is TGTGCCAGCCAGGCGCGGGAGGGAGGGGAATTACCCCAGTACTTC. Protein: CASQAREGGELPQYF.

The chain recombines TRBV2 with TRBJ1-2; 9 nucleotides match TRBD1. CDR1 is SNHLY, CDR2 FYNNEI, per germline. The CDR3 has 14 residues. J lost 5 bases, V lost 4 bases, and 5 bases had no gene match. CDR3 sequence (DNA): TGTGCCAGCAGTGTTGGACAGGGGTGGTATGGCTACACCTTC. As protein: CASSVGQGWYGYTF. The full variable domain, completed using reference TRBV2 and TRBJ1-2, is EPEVTQTPSHQVTQMGQEVILRCVPISNHLYFYWYRQILGQKVEFLVSFYNNEISEKSEIFDDQFSVERPDGSNFTLKIRSTKLEDSAMYFCASSVGQGWYGYTFGSGTRLTVV.

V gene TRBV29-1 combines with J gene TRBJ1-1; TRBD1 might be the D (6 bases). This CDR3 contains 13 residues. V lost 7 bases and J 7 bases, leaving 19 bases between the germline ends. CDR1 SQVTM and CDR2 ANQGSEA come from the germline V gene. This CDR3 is CSAVNSGVGEAFF. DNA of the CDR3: TGCAGCGCCGTAAACTCAGGGGTTGGTGAAGCTTTCTTT.

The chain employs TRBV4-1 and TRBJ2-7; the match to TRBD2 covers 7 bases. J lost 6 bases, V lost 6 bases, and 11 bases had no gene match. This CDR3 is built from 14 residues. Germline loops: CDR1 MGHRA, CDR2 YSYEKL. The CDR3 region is CASRHYPTGGEQYF. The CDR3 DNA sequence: TGCGCCAGCAGGCATTACCCGACGGGGGGCGAGCAGTACTTC.

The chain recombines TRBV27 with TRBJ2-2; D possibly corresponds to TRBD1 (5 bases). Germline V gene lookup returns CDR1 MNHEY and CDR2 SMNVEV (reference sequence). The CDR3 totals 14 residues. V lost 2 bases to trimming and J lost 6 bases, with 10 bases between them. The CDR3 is CASSLSRVSGELFF. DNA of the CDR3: TGTGCCAGCAGTTTAAGCAGGGTATCCGGGGAGCTGTTTTTT.

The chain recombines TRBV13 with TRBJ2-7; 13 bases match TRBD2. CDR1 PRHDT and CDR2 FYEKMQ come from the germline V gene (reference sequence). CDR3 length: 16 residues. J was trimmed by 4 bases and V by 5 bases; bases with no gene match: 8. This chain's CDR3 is CASSIGTSGTIYEQYF. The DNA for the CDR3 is TGTGCCAGCAGCATCGGGACTAGCGGGACAATTTACGAGCAGTACTTC.

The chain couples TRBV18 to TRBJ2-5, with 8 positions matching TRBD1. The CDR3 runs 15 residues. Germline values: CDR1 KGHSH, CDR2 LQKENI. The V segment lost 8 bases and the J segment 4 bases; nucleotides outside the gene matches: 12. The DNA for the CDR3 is TGTGCCAGCACCGCCCTCACTACAGGGGGAGAGACCCAGTACTTC. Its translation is CASTALTTGGETQYF.

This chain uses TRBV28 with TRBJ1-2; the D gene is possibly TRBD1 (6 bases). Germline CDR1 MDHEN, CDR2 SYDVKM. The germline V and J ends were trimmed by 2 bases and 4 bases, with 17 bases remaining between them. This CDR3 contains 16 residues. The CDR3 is CASSLPQQGVVYGYTF. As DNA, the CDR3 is TGTGCCAGCAGTTTACCCCAACAGGGAGTGGTCTATGGCTACACCTTC.

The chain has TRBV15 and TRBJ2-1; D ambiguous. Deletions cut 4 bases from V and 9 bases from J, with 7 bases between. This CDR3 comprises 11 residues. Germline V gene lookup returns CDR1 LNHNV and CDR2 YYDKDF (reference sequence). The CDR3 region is CATSIWAEQFF. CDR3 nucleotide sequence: TGTGCCACCAGCATCTGGGCTGAGCAGTTCTTC. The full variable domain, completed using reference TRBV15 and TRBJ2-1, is DAMVIQNPRYQVTQFGKPVTLSCSQTLNHNVMYWYQQKSSQAPKLLFHYYDKDFNNEADTPDNFQSRRPNTSFCFLDIRSPGLGDTAMYLCATSIWAEQFFGPGTRLTVL.

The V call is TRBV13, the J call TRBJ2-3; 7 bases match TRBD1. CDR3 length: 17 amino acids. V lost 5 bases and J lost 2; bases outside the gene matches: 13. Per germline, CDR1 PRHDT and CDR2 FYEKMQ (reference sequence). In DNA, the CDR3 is TGTGCCAGCAGCCCACGAACAGGGGTGAAGGCCACAGATACGCAGTATTTT. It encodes CASSPRTGVKATDTQYF.